The present T cell receptor (beta chain) was sequenced within a study of blood T cell repertoires in COVID-19. The germline V gene encodes CDR1 SGHTA and CDR2 FQGNSA. Germline trimming cut 3 bases from V and 7 bases from J; bases unmatched to any gene: 8. The CDR3 has 15 amino acids. Profiled with immunoSEQ multiplex PCR; TCRdb holds only in-frame clones, not every one. Of over 200,000 clones detected, more than 80% appear once; the ten largest clones hold approximately 2.1%. The sample consisted of peripheral blood. The genes are TRBV7-2 and TRBJ2-3; TRBD1 matches 9 bases. The source of this sequence is a man aged 25-40 years who had recovered from COVID-19. In DNA form, the CDR3 reads TGTGCCAGCAGCTTTCACTCGACAGGGGGATATACGCAGTATTTT. Protein: CASSFHSTGGYTQYF.